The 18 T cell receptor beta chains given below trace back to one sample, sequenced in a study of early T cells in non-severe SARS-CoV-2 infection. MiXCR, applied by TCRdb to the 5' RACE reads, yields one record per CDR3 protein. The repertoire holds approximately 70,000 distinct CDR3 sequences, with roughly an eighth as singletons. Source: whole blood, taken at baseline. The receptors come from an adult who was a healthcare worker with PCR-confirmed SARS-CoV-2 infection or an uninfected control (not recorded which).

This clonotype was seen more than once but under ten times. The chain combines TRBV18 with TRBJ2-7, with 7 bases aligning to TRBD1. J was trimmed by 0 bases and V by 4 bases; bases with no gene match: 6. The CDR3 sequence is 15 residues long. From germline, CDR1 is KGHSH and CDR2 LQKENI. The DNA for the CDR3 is TGTGCCAGCTCACTGACAGGGAAGAACTCCTACGAGCAGTACTTC. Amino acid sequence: CASSLTGKNSYEQYF. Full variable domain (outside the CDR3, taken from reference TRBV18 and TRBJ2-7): NAGVMQNPRHLVRRRGQEARLRCSPMKGHSHVYWYRQLPEEGLKFMVYLQKENIIDESGMPKERFSAEFPKEGPSILRIQQVVRGDSAAYFCASSLTGKNSYEQYFGPGTRLTVT.

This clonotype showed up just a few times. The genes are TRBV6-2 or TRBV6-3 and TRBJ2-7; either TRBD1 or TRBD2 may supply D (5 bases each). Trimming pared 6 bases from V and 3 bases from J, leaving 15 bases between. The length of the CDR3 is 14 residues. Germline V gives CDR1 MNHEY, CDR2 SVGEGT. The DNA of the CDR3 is TGTGCCAGCAGCCCCAACCGGGACGTCTACGAGCAGTACTTC. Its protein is CASSPNRDVYEQYF.

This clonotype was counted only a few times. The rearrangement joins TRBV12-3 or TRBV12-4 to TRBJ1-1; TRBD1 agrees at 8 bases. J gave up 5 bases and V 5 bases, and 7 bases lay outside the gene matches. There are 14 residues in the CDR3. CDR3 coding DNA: TGTGCCAGCAGTGGACAGGGAAAGTGGACTGAAGCTTTCTTT. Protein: CASSGQGKWTEAFF.

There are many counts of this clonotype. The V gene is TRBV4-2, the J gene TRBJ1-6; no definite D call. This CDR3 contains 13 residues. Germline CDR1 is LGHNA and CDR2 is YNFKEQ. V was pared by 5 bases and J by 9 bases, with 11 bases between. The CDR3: CASSGGIGSPLHF. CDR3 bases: TGTGCCAGCAGCGGTGGGATCGGTTCACCCCTCCACTTT.

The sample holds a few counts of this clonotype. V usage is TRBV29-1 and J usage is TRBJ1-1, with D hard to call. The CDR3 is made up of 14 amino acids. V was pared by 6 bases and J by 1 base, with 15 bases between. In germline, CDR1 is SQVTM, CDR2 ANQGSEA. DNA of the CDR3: TGCAGCGTGACCCCGGCGATATCGAACACTGAAGCTTTCTTT. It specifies CSVTPAISNTEAFF. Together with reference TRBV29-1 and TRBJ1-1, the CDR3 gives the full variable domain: SAVISQKPSRDICQRGTSLTIQCQVDSQVTMMFWYRQQPGQSLTLIATANQGSEATYESGFVIDKFPISRPNLTFSTLTVSNMSPEDSSIYLCSVTPAISNTEAFFGQGTRLTVV.

The chain's CDR3 is CASSWTSGGLTETQYF. The DNA of the CDR3 is TGTGCCAGCAGTTGGACTAGCGGGGGGTTAACAGAGACCCAGTACTTC. V usage is TRBV28 and J usage is TRBJ2-5; TRBD2 matches at 14 bases. The CDR3 length is 16 residues. The trim removed 4 bases at V and 4 bases at J, leaving 5 bases unmatched. The germline CDR1 and CDR2 sequences are MDHEN and SYDVKM.

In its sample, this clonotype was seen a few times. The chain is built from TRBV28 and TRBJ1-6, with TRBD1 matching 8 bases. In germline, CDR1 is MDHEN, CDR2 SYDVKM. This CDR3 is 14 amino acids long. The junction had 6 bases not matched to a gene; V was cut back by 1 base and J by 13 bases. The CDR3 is CASSLSGQGRPLHF. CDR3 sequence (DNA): TGTGCCAGCAGTTTATCCGGACAGGGTAGGCCCCTCCACTTT.

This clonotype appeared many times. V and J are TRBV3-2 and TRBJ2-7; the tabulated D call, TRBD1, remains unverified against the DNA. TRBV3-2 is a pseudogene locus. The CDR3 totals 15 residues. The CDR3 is CASSQDWQGYYEQYF. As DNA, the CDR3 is TGTGCCAGCAGCCAAGATTGGCAGGGGTACTACGAGCAGTACTTC.

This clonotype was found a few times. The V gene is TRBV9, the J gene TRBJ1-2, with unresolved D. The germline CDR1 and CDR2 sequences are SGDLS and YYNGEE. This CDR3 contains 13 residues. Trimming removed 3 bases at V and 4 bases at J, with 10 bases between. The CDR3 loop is CASSGSKSYGYTF. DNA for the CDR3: TGTGCCAGCAGCGGCAGCAAGTCCTATGGCTACACCTTC. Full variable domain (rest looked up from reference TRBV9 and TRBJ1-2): DSGVTQTPKHLITATGQRVTLRCSPRSGDLSVYWYQQSLDQGLQFLIQYYNGEERAKGNILERFSAQQFPDLHSELNLSSLELGDSALYFCASSGSKSYGYTFGSGTRLTVV.

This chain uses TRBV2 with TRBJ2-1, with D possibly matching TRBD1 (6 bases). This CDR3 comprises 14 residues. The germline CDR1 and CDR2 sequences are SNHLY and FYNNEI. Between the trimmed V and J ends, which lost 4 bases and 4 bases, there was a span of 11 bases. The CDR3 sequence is CASSGVTGYNEQFF. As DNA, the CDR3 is TGTGCCAGCAGTGGGGTGACAGGTTACAATGAGCAGTTCTTC. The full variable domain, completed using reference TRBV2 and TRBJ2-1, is EPEVTQTPSHQVTQMGQEVILRCVPISNHLYFYWYRQILGQKVEFLVSFYNNEISEKSEIFDDQFSVERPDGSNFTLKIRSTKLEDSAMYFCASSGVTGYNEQFFGPGTRLTVL.

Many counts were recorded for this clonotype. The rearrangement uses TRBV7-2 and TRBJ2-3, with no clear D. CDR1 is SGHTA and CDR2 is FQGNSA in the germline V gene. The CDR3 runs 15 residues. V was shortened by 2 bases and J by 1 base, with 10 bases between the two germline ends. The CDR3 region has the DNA TGTGCCAGCAGCTTAAGCTTGTCCCGCACAGATACGCAGTATTTT. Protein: CASSLSLSRTDTQYF.

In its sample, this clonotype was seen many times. The CDR3 reads CSVEDLPDSGGYTF. The CDR3 nucleotides are TGCAGCGTTGAAGATCTTCCAGACTCTGGTGGCTACACCTTC. The V gene is TRBV29-1, the J gene TRBJ1-2; D is ambiguous. Trimming cost V 0 bases and J 7 bases, with 15 bases left between them. Germline values: CDR1 SQVTM, CDR2 ANQGSEA. The CDR3 is 14 amino acids.

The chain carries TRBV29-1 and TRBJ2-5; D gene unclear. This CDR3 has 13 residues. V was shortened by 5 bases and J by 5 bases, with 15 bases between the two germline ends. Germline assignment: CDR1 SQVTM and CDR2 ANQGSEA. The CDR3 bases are TGCAGCGTTTCAAACTACCAGGTGGAGACCCAGTACTTC. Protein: CSVSNYQVETQYF.

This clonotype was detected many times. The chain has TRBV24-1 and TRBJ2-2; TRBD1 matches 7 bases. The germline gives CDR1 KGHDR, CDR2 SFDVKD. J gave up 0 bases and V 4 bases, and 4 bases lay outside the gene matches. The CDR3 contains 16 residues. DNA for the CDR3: TGTGCCACCAGTGACCCGGGACAGACGAACACCGGGGAGCTGTTTTTT. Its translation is CATSDPGQTNTGELFF.

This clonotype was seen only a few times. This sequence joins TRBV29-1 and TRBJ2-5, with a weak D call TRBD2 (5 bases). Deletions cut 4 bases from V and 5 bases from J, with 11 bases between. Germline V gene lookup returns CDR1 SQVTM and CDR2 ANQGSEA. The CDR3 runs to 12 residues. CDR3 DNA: TGCAGCGTTGTTTCCGGGGTGGAGACCCAGTACTTC. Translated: CSVVSGVETQYF. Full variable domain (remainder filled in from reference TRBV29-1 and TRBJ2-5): SAVISQKPSRDICQRGTSLTIQCQVDSQVTMMFWYRQQPGQSLTLIATANQGSEATYESGFVIDKFPISRPNLTFSTLTVSNMSPEDSSIYLCSVVSGVETQYFGPGTRLLVL.

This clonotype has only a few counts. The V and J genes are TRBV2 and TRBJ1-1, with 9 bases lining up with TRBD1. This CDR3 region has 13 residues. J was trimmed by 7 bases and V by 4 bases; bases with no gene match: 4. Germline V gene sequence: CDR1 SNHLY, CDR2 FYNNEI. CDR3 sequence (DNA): TGTGCCAGCAGTGCCTACAGGGGGCTTGAAGCTTTCTTT. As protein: CASSAYRGLEAFF.

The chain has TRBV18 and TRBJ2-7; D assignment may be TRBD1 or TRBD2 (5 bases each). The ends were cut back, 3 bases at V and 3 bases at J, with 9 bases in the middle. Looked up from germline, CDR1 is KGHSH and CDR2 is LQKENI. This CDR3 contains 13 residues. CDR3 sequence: CASSPRGDYEQYF. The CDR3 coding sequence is TGTGCCAGCTCACCGCGAGGGGACTACGAGCAGTACTTC.

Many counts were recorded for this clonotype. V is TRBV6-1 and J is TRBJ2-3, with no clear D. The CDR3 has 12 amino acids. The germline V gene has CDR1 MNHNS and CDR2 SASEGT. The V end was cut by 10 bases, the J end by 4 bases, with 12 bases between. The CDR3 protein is CATRYTADTQYF. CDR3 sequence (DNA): TGTGCCACCCGTTACACGGCAGATACGCAGTATTTT.